The TCR beta chain under discussion was sequenced for a study of molecular identifiers for immune sequencing clone quantification. This clonotype was seen a handful of times. CDR3 length: 15 residues. Per the germline V gene, CDR1 is MDHEN and CDR2 is SYDVKM. V lost 3 bases and J 5 bases, leaving 15 bases between the germline ends. TCRdb itself ran the PCR reads through MiXCR, one entry per CDR3 protein. The sample has about 510,000 distinct CDR3 sequences; around a fifth are singletons. The TCR sequence derives from a human donor in good health. Some libraries in this study had Jurkat cell RNA spiked in. Sequenced: naive CD8+ T cells from blood, with Jurkat cell RNA spiked in. The subset: FACS-sorted CD8+CD4-CCR7+CD45RA+ naive T cells. The rearrangement uses TRBV28 and TRBJ2-3; D uncertain. The DNA of the CDR3 is TGTGCCAGCAGTTTTGTACTTGGTGAGCAAGATACGCAGTATTTT. Protein product: CASSFVLGEQDTQYF.